This T cell receptor (beta chain) was identified in a study of post-analysis software for immune sequencing data. Study observations and caveats: Patients carried a handful of TRBV segments more frequently than controls did, and TRBV5-6, TRBV5-1 and TRBV20-1 were among them.

Every TCR beta cDNA library bore unique molecular identifiers. TCRdb independently ran MiXCR on the PCR reads; one entry per CDR3 protein. The sample holds some 690,000 distinct CDR3 sequences, 25% to 30% seen once. At least ten counts were recorded for this clonotype. Its antigen is not known. J lost 2 bases, V lost 6 bases, and 7 bases had no gene match. This CDR3 contains 15 residues. In germline, CDR1 is ENHRY, CDR2 SYGVKD. Sequencing was carried out using blood. The TCR comes from a girl aged 10-17 years with multiple sclerosis. The chain couples TRBV10-3 to TRBJ1-5; 7 nucleotides align to TRBD1. The CDR3 reads CAISDDRAGNQPQHF. CDR3 nucleotide sequence: TGTGCCATCAGCGATGACAGGGCCGGCAATCAGCCCCAGCATTTT.